This T cell receptor (beta chain) was captured in a study of blood T cells in healthy people across ages. This CDR3 contains 13 residues. Trimming cost V 8 bases and J 3 bases, with 14 bases left between them. Germline CDR1 reads MNHGY; CDR2 reads SAAAGT. Ten or more counts support this clonotype. Its specificity is unknown. Using a J-beta primer mix together with a sample-barcoded 5' primer, a second PCR was run for roughly 7 to 12 cycles. Each cDNA molecule, via a template-switch adaptor with 12 random nucleotides, was tagged. TCRdb used MiXCR to reprocess the 5' RACE reads, holding one entry per CDR3 protein. The profile shows hundreds of thousands of distinct CDR3 sequences, nearly 60% of them singletons. Study results and limitations: Diversity was estimated from one million T cells, and these estimates were considered underestimates.

PBMCs numbering at least 6.5 million were isolated per sample. The amount of total RNA extracted per sample was at least 6 micrograms. The clonotype originates from a man aged 25-45 years in good health. V usage is TRBV6-8 and J usage is TRBJ2-7; no clear D. The material sequenced was blood. The CDR3 is CASRCKGGYEQYF. CDR3 DNA sequence: TGTGCCAGCCGGTGCAAAGGCGGCTACGAGCAGTACTTC.